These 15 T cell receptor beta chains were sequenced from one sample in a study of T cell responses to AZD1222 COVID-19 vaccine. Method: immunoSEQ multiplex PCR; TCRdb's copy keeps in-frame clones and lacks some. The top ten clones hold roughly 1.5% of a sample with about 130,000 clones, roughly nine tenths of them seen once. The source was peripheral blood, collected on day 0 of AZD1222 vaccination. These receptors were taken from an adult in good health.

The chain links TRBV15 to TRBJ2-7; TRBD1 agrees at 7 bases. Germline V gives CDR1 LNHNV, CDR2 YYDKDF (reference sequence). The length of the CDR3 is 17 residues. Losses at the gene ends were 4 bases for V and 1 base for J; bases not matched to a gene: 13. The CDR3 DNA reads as TGTGCCACCAGCAAAGGAATGACGCGACAGGGTTCCTACGAGCAGTACTTC. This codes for CATSKGMTRQGSYEQYF.

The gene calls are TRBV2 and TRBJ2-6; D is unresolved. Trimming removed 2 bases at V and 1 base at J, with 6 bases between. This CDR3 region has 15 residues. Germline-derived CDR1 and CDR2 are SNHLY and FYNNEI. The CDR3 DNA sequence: TGTGCCAGCAGTGAACTTGGTTCTGGGGCCAACGTCCTGACTTTC. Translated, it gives CASSELGSGANVLTF.

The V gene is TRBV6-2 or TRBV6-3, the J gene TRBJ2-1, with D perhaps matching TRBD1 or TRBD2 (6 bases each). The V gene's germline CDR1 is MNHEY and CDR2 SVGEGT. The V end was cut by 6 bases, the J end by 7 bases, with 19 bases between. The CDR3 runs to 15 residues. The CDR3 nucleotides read TGTGCCAGCAGCCCGAGGGGGACTCGTAGGAATGAGCAGTTCTTC. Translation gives CASSPRGTRRNEQFF.

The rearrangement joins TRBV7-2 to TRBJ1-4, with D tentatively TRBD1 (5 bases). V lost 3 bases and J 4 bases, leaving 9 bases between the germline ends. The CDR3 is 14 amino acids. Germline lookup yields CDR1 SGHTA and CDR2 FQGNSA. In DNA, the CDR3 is TGTGCCAGCAGCTTGGGCAGGGTTAATGAAAAACTGTTTTTT. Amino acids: CASSLGRVNEKLFF. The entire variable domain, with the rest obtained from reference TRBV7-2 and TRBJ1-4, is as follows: GAGVSQSPSNKVTEKGKDVELRCDPISGHTALYWYRQSLGQGLEFLIYFQGNSAPDKSGLPSDRFSAERTGGSVSTLTIQRTQQEDSAVYLCASSLGRVNEKLFFGSGTQLSVL.

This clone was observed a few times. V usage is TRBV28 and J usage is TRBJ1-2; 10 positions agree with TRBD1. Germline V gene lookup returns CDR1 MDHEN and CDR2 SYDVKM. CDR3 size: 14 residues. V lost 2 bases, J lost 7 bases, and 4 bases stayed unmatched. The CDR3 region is CASSLSDRGLGYTF. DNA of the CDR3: TGTGCCAGCAGTTTAAGCGACAGGGGGCTTGGCTACACCTTC.

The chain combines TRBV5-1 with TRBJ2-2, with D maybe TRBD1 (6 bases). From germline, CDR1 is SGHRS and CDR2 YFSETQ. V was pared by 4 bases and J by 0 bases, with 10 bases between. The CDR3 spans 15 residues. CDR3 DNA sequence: TGCGCCAGCAGCACACAGGGAGCGAACACCGGGGAGCTGTTTTTT. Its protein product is CASSTQGANTGELFF.

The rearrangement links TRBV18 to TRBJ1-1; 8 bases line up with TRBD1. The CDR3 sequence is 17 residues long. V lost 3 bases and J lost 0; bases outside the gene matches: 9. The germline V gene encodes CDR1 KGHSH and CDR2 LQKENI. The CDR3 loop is CASSPATTGAMNTEAFF. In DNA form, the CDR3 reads TGTGCCAGCTCACCCGCCACGACAGGGGCCATGAACACTGAAGCTTTCTTT.

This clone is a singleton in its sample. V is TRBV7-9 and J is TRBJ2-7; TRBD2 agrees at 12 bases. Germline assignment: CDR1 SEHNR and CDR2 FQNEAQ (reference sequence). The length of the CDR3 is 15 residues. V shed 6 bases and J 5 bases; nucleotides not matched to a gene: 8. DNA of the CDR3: TGTGCCAGCAGGAGGGGACTAGCGGGCATCGACGAGCAGTACTTC. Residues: CASRRGLAGIDEQYF. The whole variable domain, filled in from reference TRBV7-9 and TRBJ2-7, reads DTGVSQNPRHKITKRGQNVTFRCDPISEHNRLYWYRQTLGQGPEFLTYFQNEAQLEKSRLLSDRFSAERPKGSFSTLEIQRTEQGDSAMYLCASRRGLAGIDEQYFGPGTRLTVT.

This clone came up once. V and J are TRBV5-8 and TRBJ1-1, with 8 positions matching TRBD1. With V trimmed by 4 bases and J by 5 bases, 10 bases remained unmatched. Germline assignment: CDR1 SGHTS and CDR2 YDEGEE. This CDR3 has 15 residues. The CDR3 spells CASSLGQGQWTEAFF. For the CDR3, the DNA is TGTGCCAGCAGCCTCGGACAGGGACAATGGACTGAAGCTTTCTTT. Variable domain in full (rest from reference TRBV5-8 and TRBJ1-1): EAGVTQSPTHLIKTRGQQATLRCSPISGHTSVYWYQQALGLGLQFLLWYDEGEERNRGNFPPRFSGRQFPNYSSELNVNALELEDSALYLCASSLGQGQWTEAFFGQGTRLTVV.

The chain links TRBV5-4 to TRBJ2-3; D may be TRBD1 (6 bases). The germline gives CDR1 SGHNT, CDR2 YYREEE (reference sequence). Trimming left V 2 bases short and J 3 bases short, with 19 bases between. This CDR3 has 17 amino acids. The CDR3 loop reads CASSFGTSPTGTDTQYF. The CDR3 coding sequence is TGTGCCAGCAGCTTTGGGACCTCACCCACAGGGACAGATACGCAGTATTTT.

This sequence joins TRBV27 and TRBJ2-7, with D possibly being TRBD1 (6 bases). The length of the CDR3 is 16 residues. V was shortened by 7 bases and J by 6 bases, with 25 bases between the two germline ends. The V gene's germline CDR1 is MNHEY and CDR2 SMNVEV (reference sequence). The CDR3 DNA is TGTGCCAGCACCTTACCCAGGGGTTGGCCTCGGGGCGAGCAGTACTTC. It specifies CASTLPRGWPRGEQYF.

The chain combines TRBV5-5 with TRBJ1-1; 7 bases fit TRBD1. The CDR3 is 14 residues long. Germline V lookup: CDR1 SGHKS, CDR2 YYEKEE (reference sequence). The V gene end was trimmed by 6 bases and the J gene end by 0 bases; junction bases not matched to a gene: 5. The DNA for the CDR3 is TGTGCCAGCATGAACAGGGGCGTGAACACTGAAGCTTTCTTT. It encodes CASMNRGVNTEAFF.

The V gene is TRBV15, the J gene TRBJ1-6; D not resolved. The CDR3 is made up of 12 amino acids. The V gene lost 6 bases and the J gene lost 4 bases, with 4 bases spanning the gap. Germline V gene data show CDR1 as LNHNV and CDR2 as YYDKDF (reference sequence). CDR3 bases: TGTGCCACCAGTCGGTATAATTCACCCCTCCACTTT. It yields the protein CATSRYNSPLHF.

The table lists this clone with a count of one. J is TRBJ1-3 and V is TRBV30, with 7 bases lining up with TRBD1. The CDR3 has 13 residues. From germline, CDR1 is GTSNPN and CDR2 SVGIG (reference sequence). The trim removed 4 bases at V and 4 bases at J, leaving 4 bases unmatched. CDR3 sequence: CAWTLDRGNTIYF. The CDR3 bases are TGTGCCTGGACCCTGGACAGGGGAAACACCATATATTTT.

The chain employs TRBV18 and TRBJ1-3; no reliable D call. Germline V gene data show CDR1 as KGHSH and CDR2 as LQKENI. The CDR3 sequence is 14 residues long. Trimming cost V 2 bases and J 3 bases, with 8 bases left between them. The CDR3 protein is CASSPMGRGNTIYF. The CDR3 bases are TGTGCCAGCTCACCAATGGGTCGTGGAAACACCATATATTTT. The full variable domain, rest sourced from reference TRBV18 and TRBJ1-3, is NAGVMQNPRHLVRRRGQEARLRCSPMKGHSHVYWYRQLPEEGLKFMVYLQKENIIDESGMPKERFSAEFPKEGPSILRIQQVVRGDSAAYFCASSPMGRGNTIYFGEGSWLTVV.